Below, 28 T cell receptor beta chains from the same sample are listed, as sequenced in a study of T-cell reconstitution after alpha-beta-depleted transplantation in children. TCRbeta library construction was performed incorporating unique molecular identifiers. Each CDR3 protein gets one entry after TCRdb re-called the PCR reads with MiXCR. This table holds more than 85,000 distinct CDR3 sequences, 7.5% to 9.5% found once. The sample in question was PBMCs, obtained before TCRalphabeta/CD19-depleted stem cell transplant. Source of these receptors: a boy between 2 and 10 years old with acute lymphoblastic leukemia, due to receive a stem cell transplant.

V and J are TRBV20-1 and TRBJ2-7; D ambiguous. Germline V lookup: CDR1 DFQATT, CDR2 SNEGSKA (reference sequence). This CDR3 has 15 residues. Trimming took 0 bases from V and 0 from J, leaving 12 bases between them. Here the CDR3 DNA reads TGCAGTGCTAGAGAGTTAAAGGACCTCTCCTACGAGCAGTACTTC. Translated: CSARELKDLSYEQYF.

A few counts support this clonotype. The chain recombines TRBV5-1 with TRBJ2-3, with 7 nucleotides matching TRBD2. V dropped 3 bases and J dropped 0; count of bases not matched to a gene: 7. CDR3 length: 16 amino acids. Germline CDR1 is SGHRS and CDR2 is YFSETQ. The chain's CDR3 is CASSWGGRGSTDTQYF. CDR3 nucleotide sequence: TGCGCCAGCAGCTGGGGAGGGCGAGGGAGCACAGATACGCAGTATTTT.

This clonotype showed up many times. J is TRBJ2-7 and V is TRBV10-3, with TRBD1 as a possible D gene (6 bases). CDR3 length: 14 residues. CDR1 ENHRY and CDR2 SYGVKD come from the germline V gene. Deletions cut 3 bases from V and 5 bases from J, with 14 bases between. The CDR3 loop is CAISELGAEDEQYF. The DNA for the CDR3 is TGTGCCATCAGTGAACTGGGGGCGGAGGACGAGCAGTACTTC.

Regarding this clonotype: At one end the junction does not follow the germline gene, possibly because of a read error. The chain employs TRBV29-1 and TRBJ2-5, with a weak D call TRBD1 (5 bases). Germline lookup yields CDR1 SQVTM and CDR2 ANQGSEA. This CDR3 has 11 residues. CDR3 sequence reads: CSVGREDTQYF. CDR3 nucleotide sequence: TGCAGCGTTGGCAGGGAAGATACCCAGTACTTC.

The chain employs TRBV13 and TRBJ1-1; 7 bases agree with TRBD1. V lost 7 bases, J lost 3 bases, and 11 bases stayed unmatched. CDR3 length equals 15 residues. Germline V gene lookup returns CDR1 PRHDT and CDR2 FYEKMQ (reference sequence). The CDR3 spells CASTWTGSWDTEAFF. DNA of the CDR3: TGTGCCAGCACCTGGACAGGTTCGTGGGACACTGAAGCTTTCTTT.

This clonotype has a count of ten or more. This chain connects TRBV10-3 to TRBJ1-2; weak D call: TRBD1 (5 bases). V lost 2 bases and J lost 6, with 13 bases in between. Germline loops: CDR1 ENHRY, CDR2 SYGVKD. The CDR3 covers 14 residues. CDR3 nucleotides: TGTGCCATCAGTGAGCTGGGGCAGTTGGATGGCTACACCTTC. As protein: CAISELGQLDGYTF.

This clonotype has just a few counts. The V gene is TRBV20-1, the J gene TRBJ2-7; D not certain. Per germline, CDR1 DFQATT and CDR2 SNEGSKA (reference sequence). The CDR3 is made up of 13 amino acids. The V end lost 6 bases, the J end lost 3 bases, and 15 bases lay between the germline ends. The CDR3 here is CSARGLDHYEQYF. CDR3 in DNA: TGCAGTGCCCGAGGCCTAGATCACTACGAGCAGTACTTC.

There are many counts of this clonotype. The chain recombines TRBV5-1 with TRBJ1-6, with 8 bases lining up with TRBD1. CDR1 SGHRS and CDR2 YFSETQ come from the germline V gene. The CDR3 is 13 amino acids. J gave up 11 bases and V 4 bases, and 5 bases lay outside the gene matches. The CDR3, as DNA: TGCGCCAGCAGCAAGGACAGGGCAGCACCCCTCCACTTT. The encoded protein is CASSKDRAAPLHF.

This clonotype was picked up many times. The chain is built from TRBV7-9 and TRBJ2-1, with TRBD2 matching over 9 bases. Trimming took 6 bases from V and 6 from J; bases not matched to a gene: 6. CDR3 length: 14 residues. Looked up from germline, CDR1 is SEHNR and CDR2 is FQNEAQ (reference sequence). CDR3: CASRDSGGANEQFF. The CDR3 DNA reads TGTGCCAGCAGGGATAGCGGGGGCGCCAATGAGCAGTTCTTC.

This clonotype showed up many times. CDR3 sequence: CASSPGLAGPYEQYF. CDR3 sequence (DNA): TGTGCCAGCAGCCCGGGGTTAGCGGGGCCTTACGAGCAGTACTTC. This chain connects TRBV5-4 to TRBJ2-7, with 8 bases fitting TRBD2. V trimming: 4 bases; J trimming: 4 bases; junction bases outside the gene matches: 10. The CDR3 covers 15 residues. Germline lookup yields CDR1 SGHNT and CDR2 YYREEE (reference sequence).

V is TRBV20-1 and J is TRBJ2-7, with a tentative D call TRBD1 (5 bases). The CDR3 is 13 amino acids. CDR1 and CDR2 from the germline V gene are DFQATT and SNEGSKA (reference sequence). Trimming removed 3 bases at V and 5 bases at J, with 14 bases between. This chain's CDR3 is CSARPGFGHEQYF. In DNA, the CDR3 is TGCAGTGCTAGGCCAGGGTTCGGTCACGAGCAGTACTTC.

The sample holds many counts of this clonotype. The V and J genes are TRBV12-3 or TRBV12-4 and TRBJ2-1; D gene unclear. This CDR3 is 11 amino acids long. Trimming left V 3 bases short and J 7 bases short, with 4 bases between. CDR3 in DNA: TGTGCCAGCAGTTTCGTGAATGAGCAGTTCTTC. Protein: CASSFVNEQFF.

The chain recombines TRBV6-1 with TRBJ2-5; unclear D gene. Trimming stripped 7 bases from V and 2 bases from J, with 14 bases between. CDR3 length: 14 residues. Germline CDR1 MNHNS, CDR2 SASEGT. The CDR3 region has the DNA TGTGCCAGCATCCTCTCGGGCCCTCAAGAGACCCAGTACTTC. This sequence encodes CASILSGPQETQYF.

This clonotype was seen ten or more times. This chain uses TRBV29-1 with TRBJ2-2, with 8 bases matching TRBD1. Germline CDR1 SQVTM, CDR2 ANQGSEA. The CDR3 consists of 15 residues. The trim removed 7 bases at V and 1 base at J, leaving 8 bases unmatched. CDR3 in amino acids: CSAFDRGGNTGELFF. CDR3 bases: TGCAGCGCCTTTGACAGGGGAGGGAACACCGGGGAGCTGTTTTTT.

This clonotype was seen ten or more times. CDR3 sequence: CATSRDVGTGPNIQYF. CDR3 DNA: TGTGCCACCAGCAGAGATGTCGGGACAGGCCCAAACATTCAGTACTTC. The chain uses TRBV15 and TRBJ2-4; 8 bases agree with TRBD1. Per the germline V gene, CDR1 is LNHNV and CDR2 is YYDKDF (reference sequence). J was trimmed by 6 bases and V by 0 bases; bases with no gene match: 7. This CDR3 is 16 amino acids long.

In its sample, this clonotype was seen many times. The V call is TRBV20-1, the J call TRBJ2-1, with 10 nucleotides matching TRBD2. This CDR3 region has 15 residues. The V segment lost 0 bases and the J segment 15 bases; nucleotides outside the gene matches: 14. The germline CDR1 and CDR2 sequences are DFQATT and SNEGSKA (reference sequence). The CDR3 here is CSARDHVEGASGGFF. For the CDR3, the DNA is TGCAGTGCTAGAGATCACGTGGAGGGGGCTAGCGGGGGGTTCTTC.

This clonotype was counted a few times. The chain's CDR3 is CASSPRGPSTDTQYF. The CDR3 region has the DNA TGTGCCAGCAGTCCCAGGGGGCCGAGCACAGATACGCAGTATTTT. The rearrangement uses TRBV3-1 and TRBJ2-3, with 8 bases identical to TRBD1. The germline gives CDR1 LGHDT, CDR2 YNNKEL (reference sequence). This CDR3 has 15 amino acids. After removal of 6 bases from V and 0 bases from J, the junction contained 5 bases not matched to a gene.

The chain is built from TRBV7-8 and TRBJ2-1; tentative D call: TRBD1 (6 bases). Germline CDR1 is SGHVS and CDR2 is FQNEAQ. The V gene lost 1 base and the J gene lost 4 bases, with 14 bases spanning the gap. The CDR3 is 16 residues long. The CDR3, as DNA: TGTGCCAGCAGCTTAGTGGGGGCCCAACCGTACAATGAGCAGTTCTTC. This translates into CASSLVGAQPYNEQFF.

This clonotype was observed at least ten times. The CDR3, as DNA: TGCGCCAGCAGCCGGCCAGGGGGGCCGAACACCGGGGAGCTGTTTTTT. Its protein product is CASSRPGGPNTGELFF. The chain combines TRBV5-1 with TRBJ2-2, with D tentatively TRBD1 (7 bases). The ends were cut back, 4 bases at V and 0 bases at J, with 13 bases in the middle. CDR1 is SGHRS, CDR2 YFSETQ, per germline. This CDR3 has 16 amino acids.

This clonotype was seen repeatedly, ten times or more. J is TRBJ2-1 and V is TRBV9; D call uncertain. The ends were cut back, 0 bases at V and 9 bases at J, with 10 bases in the middle. In germline, CDR1 is SGDLS, CDR2 YYNGEE. The CDR3 spans 13 residues. The CDR3 spells CASSVGVPGEQFF. The CDR3 DNA sequence: TGTGCCAGCAGCGTAGGGGTCCCCGGTGAGCAGTTCTTC.

In this sample, this clonotype turned up a few times. This chain connects TRBV5-1 to TRBJ1-1; 8 bases agree with TRBD1. Germline CDR1 is SGHRS and CDR2 is YFSETQ. V lost 4 bases to trimming and J lost 13 bases; unmatched junction nucleotides: 12. CDR3 length equals 13 residues. CDR3 bases: TGCGCCAGCAGCCGTACCAGACAGGGGTTTGTTTTCTTT. Protein sequence: CASSRTRQGFVFF.

This clonotype was observed many times. The V and J genes are TRBV6-6 and TRBJ2-7; D remains unclear. Germline assignment: CDR1 MNHNY and CDR2 SVGAGI (reference sequence). With 9 bases removed from V and 4 bases from J, the gap between germline ends came to 10 bases. This CDR3 is built from 11 residues. CDR3 coding DNA: TGTGCCAGTTTAAACAGTTACGAGCAGTACTTC. Protein: CASLNSYEQYF.

This chain connects TRBV11-2 to TRBJ2-3; 9 bases are shared with TRBD2. V dropped 3 bases and J dropped 6; count of bases not matched to a gene: 7. CDR3 length: 15 residues. Looked up from germline, CDR1 is SGHAT and CDR2 is FQNNGV. The CDR3 nucleotides read TGTGCCAGCAGCTTCTCGGCGGGGGGGCTGGATACGCAGTATTTT. This sequence encodes CASSFSAGGLDTQYF.

This clonotype was observed at least ten times. The rearrangement links TRBV9 to TRBJ2-1; 9 bases map to TRBD2. There are 15 residues in the CDR3. The junction had 0 bases not matched to a gene; V was cut back by 0 bases and J by 2 bases. CDR1 is SGDLS, CDR2 YYNGEE, per germline. CDR3: CASSVGGGAYNEQFF. The DNA for the CDR3 is TGTGCCAGCAGCGTAGGCGGGGGGGCCTACAATGAGCAGTTCTTC.

A note on this clonotype: A clone one base away is much larger, so this may be a read error. Lacking the conserved final phenylalanine or tryptophan, this CDR3 likely reflects a read error. The chain uses TRBV7-2 and TRBJ1-1; D gene unclear. V lost 2 bases and J 5 bases, leaving 9 bases between the germline ends. The germline V gene encodes CDR1 SGHTA and CDR2 FQGNSA. This CDR3 contains 13 residues. CDR3 bases: TGTGCCAGCAGCTTAATCCAAGGAACTGAAGCTTTCCTT. This translates into CASSLIQGTEAFL.

This clonotype was picked up a small number of times. The V call is TRBV7-8, the J call TRBJ1-6, with 9 bases fitting TRBD1. V lost 5 bases, J lost 9 bases, and 5 bases stayed unmatched. Per the germline V gene, CDR1 is SGHVS and CDR2 is FQNEAQ. The CDR3 extends over 14 amino acids. The CDR3 spells CASSQGDRVSPLHF. The CDR3, as DNA: TGTGCCAGCAGCCAGGGGGACAGGGTTTCACCCCTCCACTTT.

This clonotype was seen many times. The chain has TRBV29-1 and TRBJ2-5; no clear D gene. The germline gives CDR1 SQVTM, CDR2 ANQGSEA. The V end lost 7 bases, the J end lost 4 bases, and 7 bases lay between the germline ends. The CDR3 has 10 residues. The CDR3 spells CSAGLETQYF. Here the CDR3 DNA reads TGCAGCGCCGGGCTAGAGACCCAGTACTTC.

A few counts support this clonotype. CDR3: CASSQGGGYYEQYF. The CDR3 DNA sequence: TGCGCCAGCAGCCAGGGCGGAGGGTATTACGAGCAGTACTTC. This rearrangement joins TRBV5-1 to TRBJ2-7; a possible D gene is TRBD2 (6 bases). V was cut by 4 bases and J by 4 bases, with 15 bases left in between. Germline CDR1 is SGHRS and CDR2 is YFSETQ. The CDR3 sequence is 14 residues long. The full variable domain, completed using reference TRBV5-1 and TRBJ2-7, is KAGVTQTPRYLIKTRGQQVTLSCSPISGHRSVSWYQQTPGQGLQFLFEYFSETQRNKGNFPGRFSGRQFSNSRSEMNVSTLELGDSALYLCASSQGGGYYEQYFGPGTRLTVT.